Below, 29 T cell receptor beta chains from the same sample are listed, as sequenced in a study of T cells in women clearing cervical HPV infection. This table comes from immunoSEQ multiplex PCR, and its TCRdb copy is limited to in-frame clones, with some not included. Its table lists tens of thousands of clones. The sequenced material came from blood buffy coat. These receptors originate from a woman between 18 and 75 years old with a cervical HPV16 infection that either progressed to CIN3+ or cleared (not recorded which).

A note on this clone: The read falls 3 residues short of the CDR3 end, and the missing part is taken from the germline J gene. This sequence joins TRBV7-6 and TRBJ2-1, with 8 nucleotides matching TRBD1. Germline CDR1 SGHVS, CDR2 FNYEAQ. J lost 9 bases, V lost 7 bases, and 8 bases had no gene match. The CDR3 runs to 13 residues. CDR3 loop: CASIRSGGGEQFF. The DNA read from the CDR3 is TGTGCCAGCATCCGATCAGGGGGCGGTGAG.

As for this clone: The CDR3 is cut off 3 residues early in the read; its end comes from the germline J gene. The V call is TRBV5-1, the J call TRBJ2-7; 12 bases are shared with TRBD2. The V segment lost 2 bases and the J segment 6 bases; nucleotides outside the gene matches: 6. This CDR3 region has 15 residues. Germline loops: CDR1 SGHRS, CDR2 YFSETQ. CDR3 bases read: TGCGCCAGCAGCTTCTCTAGCGGGGGGGTGGGCGAG. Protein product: CASSFSSGGVGE. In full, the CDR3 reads CASSFSSGGVGEQYF.

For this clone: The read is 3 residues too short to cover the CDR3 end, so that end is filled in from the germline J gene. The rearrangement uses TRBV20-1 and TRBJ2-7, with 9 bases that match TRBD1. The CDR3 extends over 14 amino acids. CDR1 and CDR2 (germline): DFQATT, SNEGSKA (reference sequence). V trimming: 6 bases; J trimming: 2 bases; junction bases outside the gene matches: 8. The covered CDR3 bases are TGCAGTGCCATCGGGACAGGGAGGACCTACGAG. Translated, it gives CSAIGTGRTYE. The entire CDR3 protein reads CSAIGTGRTYEQYF.

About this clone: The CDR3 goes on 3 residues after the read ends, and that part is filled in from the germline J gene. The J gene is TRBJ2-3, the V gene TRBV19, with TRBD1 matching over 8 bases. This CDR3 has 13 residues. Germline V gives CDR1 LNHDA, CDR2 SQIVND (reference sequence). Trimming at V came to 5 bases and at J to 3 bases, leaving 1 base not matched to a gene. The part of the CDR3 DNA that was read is TGTGCCAGTAGTCGACAGGGGACAGATACG. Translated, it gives CASSRQGTDT. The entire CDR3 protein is CASSRQGTDTQYF.

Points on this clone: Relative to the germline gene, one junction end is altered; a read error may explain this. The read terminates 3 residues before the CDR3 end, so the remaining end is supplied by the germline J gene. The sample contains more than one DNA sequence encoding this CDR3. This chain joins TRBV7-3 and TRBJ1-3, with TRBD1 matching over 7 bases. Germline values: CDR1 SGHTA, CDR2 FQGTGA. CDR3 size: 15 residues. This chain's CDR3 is CASSLGDSSGNTIYF. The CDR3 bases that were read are TGTGCCAGCAGCTTAGGGGACAGCTCTGGAAACACG.

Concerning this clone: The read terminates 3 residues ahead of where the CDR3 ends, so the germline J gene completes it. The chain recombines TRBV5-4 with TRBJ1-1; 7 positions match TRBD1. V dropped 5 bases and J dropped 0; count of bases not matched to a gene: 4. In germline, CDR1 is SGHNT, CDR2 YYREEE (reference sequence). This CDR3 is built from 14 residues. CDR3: CASSPDRVNTEAFF. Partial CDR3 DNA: TGTGCCAGCAGTCCCGACAGGGTGAACACTGAA.

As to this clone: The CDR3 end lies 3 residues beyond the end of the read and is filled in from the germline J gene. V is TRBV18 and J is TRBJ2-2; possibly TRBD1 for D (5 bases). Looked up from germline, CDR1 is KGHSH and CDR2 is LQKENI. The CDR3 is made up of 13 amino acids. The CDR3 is CASSPGQGEKLFF. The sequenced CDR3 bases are TGTGCCAGCTCACCAGGGCAGGGTGAAAAG. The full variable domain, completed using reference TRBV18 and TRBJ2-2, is NAGVMQNPRHLVRRRGQEARLRCSPMKGHSHVYWYRQLPEEGLKFMVYLQKENIIDESGMPKERFSAEFPKEGPSILRIQQVVRGDSAAYFCASSPGQGEKLFFGEGSRLTVL.

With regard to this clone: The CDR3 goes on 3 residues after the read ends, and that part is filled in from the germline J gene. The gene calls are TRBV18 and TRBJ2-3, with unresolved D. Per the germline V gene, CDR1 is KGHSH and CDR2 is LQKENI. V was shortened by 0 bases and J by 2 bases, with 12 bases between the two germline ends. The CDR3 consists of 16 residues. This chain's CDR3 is CASSPPLAQFTDTQYF. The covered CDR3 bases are TGTGCCAGCTCACCACCTCTCGCCCAGTTCACAGATACG.

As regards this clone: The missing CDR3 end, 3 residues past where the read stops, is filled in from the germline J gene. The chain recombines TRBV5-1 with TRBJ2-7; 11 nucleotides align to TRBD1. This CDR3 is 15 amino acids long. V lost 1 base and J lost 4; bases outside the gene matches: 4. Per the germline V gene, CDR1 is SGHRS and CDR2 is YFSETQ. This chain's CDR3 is CASSLRTGGHYEQYF. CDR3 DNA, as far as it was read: TGCGCCAGCAGCTTGCGGACAGGGGGCCATTACGAG. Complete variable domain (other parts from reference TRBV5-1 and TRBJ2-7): KAGVTQTPRYLIKTRGQQVTLSCSPISGHRSVSWYQQTPGQGLQFLFEYFSETQRNKGNFPGRFSGRQFSNSRSEMNVSTLELGDSALYLCASSLRTGGHYEQYFGPGTRLTVT.

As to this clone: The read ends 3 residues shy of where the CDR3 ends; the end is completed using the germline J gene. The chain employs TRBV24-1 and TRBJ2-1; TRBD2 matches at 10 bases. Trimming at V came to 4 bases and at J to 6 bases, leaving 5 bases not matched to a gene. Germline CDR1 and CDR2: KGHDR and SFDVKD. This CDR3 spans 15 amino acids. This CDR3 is CATSETLAGGNEQFF. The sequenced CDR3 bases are TGTGCCACCAGTGAGACCTTAGCGGGGGGCAATGAG.

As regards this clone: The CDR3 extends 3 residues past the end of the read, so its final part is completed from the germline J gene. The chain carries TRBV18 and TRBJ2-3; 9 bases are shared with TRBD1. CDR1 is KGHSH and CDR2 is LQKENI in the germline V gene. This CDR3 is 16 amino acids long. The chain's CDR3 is CASSPSVGQGNQPQYF. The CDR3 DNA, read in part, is TGTGCCAGCTCACCAAGCGTGGGACAGGGTAATCAGCCG. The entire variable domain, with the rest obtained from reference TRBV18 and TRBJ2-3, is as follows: NAGVMQNPRHLVRRRGQEARLRCSPMKGHSHVYWYRQLPEEGLKFMVYLQKENIIDESGMPKERFSAEFPKEGPSILRIQQVVRGDSAAYFCASSPSVGQGNQPQYFGPGTRLTVL.

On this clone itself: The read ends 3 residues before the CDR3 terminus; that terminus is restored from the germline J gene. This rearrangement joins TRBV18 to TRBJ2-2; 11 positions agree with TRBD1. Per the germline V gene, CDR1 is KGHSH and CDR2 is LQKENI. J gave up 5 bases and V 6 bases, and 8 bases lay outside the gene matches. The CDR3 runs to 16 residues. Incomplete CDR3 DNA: TGTGCCAGCTCCCCCCTGGACAGGGGGCCTACCGGGGAG. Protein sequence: CASSPLDRGPTGE. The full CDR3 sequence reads CASSPLDRGPTGELFF.

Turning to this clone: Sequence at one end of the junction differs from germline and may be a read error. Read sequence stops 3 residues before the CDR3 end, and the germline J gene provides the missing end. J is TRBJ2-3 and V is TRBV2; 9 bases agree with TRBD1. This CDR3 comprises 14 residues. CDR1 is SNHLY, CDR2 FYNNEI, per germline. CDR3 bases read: TGTGCCAGCAACATACAGGGGGCATCAGAGACG. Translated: CASNIQGASET. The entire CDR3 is CASNIQGASETQYF. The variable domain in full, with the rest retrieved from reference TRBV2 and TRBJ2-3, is EPEVTQTPSHQVTQMGQEVILRCVPISNHLYFYWYRQILGQKVEFLVSFYNNEISEKSEIFDDQFSVERPDGSNFTLKIRSTKLEDSAMYFCASNIQGASETQYFGPGTRLTVL.

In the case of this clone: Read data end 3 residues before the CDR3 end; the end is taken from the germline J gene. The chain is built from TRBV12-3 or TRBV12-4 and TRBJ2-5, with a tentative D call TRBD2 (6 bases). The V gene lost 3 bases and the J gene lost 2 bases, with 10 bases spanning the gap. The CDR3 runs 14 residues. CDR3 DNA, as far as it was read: TGTGCCAGCAGTTTCGCGGGAAGGCAAGAGACC. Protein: CASSFAGRQET. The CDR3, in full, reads CASSFAGRQETQYF.

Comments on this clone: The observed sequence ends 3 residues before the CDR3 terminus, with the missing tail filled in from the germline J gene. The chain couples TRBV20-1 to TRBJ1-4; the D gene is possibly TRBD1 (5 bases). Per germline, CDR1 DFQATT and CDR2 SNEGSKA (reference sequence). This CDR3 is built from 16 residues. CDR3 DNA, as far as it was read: TGCAGTGCTTCCGGGACTTACAGCTCTGGGGCCAACGTA. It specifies CSASGTYSSGANV. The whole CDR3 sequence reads CSASGTYSSGANVLFF.

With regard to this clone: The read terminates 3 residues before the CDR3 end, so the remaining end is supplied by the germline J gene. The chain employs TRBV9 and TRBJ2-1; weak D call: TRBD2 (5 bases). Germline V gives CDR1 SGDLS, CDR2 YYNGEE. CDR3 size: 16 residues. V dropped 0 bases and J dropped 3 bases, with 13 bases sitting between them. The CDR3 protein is CASSVERTLGYNEQFF. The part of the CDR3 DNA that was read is TGTGCCAGCAGCGTAGAAAGGACTTTGGGCTACAATGAG.

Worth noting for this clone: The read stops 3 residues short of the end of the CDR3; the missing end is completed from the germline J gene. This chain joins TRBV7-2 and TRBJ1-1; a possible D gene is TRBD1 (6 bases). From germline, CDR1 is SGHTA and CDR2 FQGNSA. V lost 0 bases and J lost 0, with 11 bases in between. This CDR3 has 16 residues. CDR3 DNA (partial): TGTGCCAGCAGCTTAGCCAGTGACAGGATGAACACTGAA. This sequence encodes CASSLASDRMNTE. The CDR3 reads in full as CASSLASDRMNTEAFF.

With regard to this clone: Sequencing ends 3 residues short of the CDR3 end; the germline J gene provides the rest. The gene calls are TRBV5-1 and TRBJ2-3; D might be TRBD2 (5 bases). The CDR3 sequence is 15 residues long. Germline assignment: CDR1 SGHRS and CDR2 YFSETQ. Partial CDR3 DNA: TGCGCCAGCAGCTTGGGGGCAGCGGTCCAAGAGACG. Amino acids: CASSLGAAVQET. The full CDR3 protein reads CASSLGAAVQETQYF.

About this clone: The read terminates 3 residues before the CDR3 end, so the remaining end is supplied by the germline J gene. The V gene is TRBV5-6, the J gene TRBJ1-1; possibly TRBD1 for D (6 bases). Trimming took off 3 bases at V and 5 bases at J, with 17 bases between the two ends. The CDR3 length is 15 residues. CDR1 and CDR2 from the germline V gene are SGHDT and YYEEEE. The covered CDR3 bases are TGTGCCAGCAGCTATCAAGTTTTACAGGGAACTGAA. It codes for CASSYQVLQGTE. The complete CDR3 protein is CASSYQVLQGTEAFF.

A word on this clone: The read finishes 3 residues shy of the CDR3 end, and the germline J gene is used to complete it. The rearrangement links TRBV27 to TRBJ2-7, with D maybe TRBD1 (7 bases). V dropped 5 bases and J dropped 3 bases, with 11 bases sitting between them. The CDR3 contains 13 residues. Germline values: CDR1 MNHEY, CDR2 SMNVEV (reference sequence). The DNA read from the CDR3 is TGTGCCAGCAGTCGTCAGGGGGGCTACGAG. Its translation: CASSRQGGYE. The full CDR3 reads CASSRQGGYEQYF.

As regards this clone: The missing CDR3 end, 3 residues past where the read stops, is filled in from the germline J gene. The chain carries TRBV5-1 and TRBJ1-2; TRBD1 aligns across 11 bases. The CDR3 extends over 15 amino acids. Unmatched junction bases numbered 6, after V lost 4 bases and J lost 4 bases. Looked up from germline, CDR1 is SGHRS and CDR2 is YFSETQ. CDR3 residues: CASSLRTGGLYGYTF. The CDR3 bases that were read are TGCGCCAGCAGCCTACGGACAGGGGGCCTCTATGGC.

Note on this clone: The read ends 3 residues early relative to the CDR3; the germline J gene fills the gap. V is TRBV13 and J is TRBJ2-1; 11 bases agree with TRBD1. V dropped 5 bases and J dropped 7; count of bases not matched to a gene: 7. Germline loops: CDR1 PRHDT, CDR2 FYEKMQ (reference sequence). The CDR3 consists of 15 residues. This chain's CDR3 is CASSLRTGGRNEQFF. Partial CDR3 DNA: TGTGCCAGCAGCCTACGGACAGGGGGCAGAAATGAG.

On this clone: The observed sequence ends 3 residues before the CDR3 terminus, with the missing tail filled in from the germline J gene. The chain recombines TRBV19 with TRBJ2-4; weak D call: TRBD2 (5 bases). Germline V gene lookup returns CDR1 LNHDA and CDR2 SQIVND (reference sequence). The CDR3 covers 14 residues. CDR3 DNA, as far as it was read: TGTGCCAGTAGTATAGCTGGAATAGACTATGGT. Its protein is CASSIAGIDYG. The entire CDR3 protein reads CASSIAGIDYGQYF.

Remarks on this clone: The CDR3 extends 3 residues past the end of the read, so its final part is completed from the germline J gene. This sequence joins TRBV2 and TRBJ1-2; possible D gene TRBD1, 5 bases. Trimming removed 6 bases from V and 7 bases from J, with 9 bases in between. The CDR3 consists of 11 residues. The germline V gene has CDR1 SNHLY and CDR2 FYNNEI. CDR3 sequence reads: CASSPDSGYTF. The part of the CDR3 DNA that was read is TGTGCCAGCAGCCCAGACAGTGGC.

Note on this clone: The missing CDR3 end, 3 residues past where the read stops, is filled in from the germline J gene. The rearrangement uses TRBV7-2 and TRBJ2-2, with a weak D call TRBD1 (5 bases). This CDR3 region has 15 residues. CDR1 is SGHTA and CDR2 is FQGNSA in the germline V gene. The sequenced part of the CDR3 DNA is TGTGCCAGCAGCTTAGCCTGGGGCTTCGACGAAAAG. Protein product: CASSLAWGFDEK. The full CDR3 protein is CASSLAWGFDEKLFF.

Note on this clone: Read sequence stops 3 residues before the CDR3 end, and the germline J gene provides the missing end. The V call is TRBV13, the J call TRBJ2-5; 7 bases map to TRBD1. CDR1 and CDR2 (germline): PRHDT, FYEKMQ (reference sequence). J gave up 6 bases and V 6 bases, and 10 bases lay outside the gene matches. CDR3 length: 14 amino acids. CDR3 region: CASSETGFTKTQYF. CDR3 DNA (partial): TGTGCCAGCAGTGAGACAGGGTTCACGAAGACC.

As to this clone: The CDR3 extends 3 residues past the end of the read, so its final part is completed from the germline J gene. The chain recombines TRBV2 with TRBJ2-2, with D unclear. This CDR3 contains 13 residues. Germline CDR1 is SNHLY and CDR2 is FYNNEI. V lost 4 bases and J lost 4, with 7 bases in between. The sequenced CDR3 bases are TGTGCCAGCAGTGGGTACAGCACCGGGGAG. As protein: CASSGYSTGE. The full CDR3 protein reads CASSGYSTGELFF.

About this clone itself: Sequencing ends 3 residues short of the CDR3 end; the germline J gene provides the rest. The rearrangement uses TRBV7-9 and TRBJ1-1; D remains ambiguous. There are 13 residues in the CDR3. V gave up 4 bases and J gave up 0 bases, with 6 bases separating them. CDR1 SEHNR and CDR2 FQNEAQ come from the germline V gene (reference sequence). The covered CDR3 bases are TGTGCCAGCAGCTATAGCATGAACACTGAA. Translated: CASSYSMNTE. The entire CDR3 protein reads CASSYSMNTEAFF.

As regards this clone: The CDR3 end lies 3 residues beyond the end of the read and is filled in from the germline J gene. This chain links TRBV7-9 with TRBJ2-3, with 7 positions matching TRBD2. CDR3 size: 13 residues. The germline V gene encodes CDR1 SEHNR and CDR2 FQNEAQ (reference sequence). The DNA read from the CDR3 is TGTGCCAGCAGCCCGGGGGGAGATCAGCCG. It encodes CASSPGGDQP. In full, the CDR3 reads CASSPGGDQPQYF.